Below, 21 T cell receptor beta chains from the same sample are listed, as sequenced in a study of blood T cells in healthy people across ages. It was with a sample-barcoded 5' primer and a J-beta primer mix that a second PCR of roughly 6 to 11 cycles was run. Via MiXCR, TCRdb re-called the 5' RACE reads, giving one row per CDR3 protein. The sample carries 750,000 or so distinct CDR3 sequences, 25% recorded once. The same sample was also used in a study of T cells of mothers and their children.

The sequenced sample was blood. Receptors were obtained from a boy between 10 and 17 years old in good health.

The rearrangement uses TRBV6-1 and TRBJ2-1, with no clear D. Trimming removed 8 bases at V and 9 bases at J, with 17 bases between. Germline CDR1 reads MNHNS; CDR2 reads SASEGT. This CDR3 is 13 amino acids long. CDR3 sequence: CASGLGPSAEQFF. The CDR3 DNA reads TGTGCCAGCGGCCTAGGGCCCTCCGCTGAGCAGTTCTTC.

This clonotype was seen a few times. This chain uses TRBV6-2 or TRBV6-3 with TRBJ1-4, with 8 bases matching TRBD1. The CDR3 is made up of 15 amino acids. V gave up 6 bases and J gave up 8 bases; unmatched junction bases: 11. Germline lookup yields CDR1 MNHEY and CDR2 SVGEGT. The CDR3 nucleotides are TGTGCCAGCAGCTCCGGACAGGGAGGAAAAGAAAAACTGTTTTTT. Translating it yields CASSSGQGGKEKLFF.

This clonotype came up many times. V is TRBV7-2 and J is TRBJ2-2, with D uncertain. This CDR3 has 15 amino acids. V lost 5 bases, J lost 7 bases, and 17 bases lay in between. In germline, CDR1 is SGHTA, CDR2 FQGNSA. The CDR3 here is CASSPDPRLSGELFF. In DNA form, the CDR3 reads TGTGCCAGCAGCCCAGACCCCCGGTTGAGCGGGGAGCTGTTTTTT.

This chain links TRBV7-9 with TRBJ2-5; D perhaps matches TRBD1 (7 bases). The J call is uncertain, as TRBJ2-1 better fits the DNA end. Germline V gene data show CDR1 as SEHNR and CDR2 as FQNEAQ (reference sequence). The CDR3 contains 12 residues. DNA of the CDR3: TGTGCCAGCAGAAATCAGGGGGGTGAGCAGTTCTTC. Translated, it gives CASRNQGGEQFF.

The chain combines TRBV13 with TRBJ2-1; D possibly uses TRBD1 or TRBD2 (5 bases each). The germline V gene has CDR1 PRHDT and CDR2 FYEKMQ (reference sequence). V lost 1 base and J lost 0, with 16 bases in between. The CDR3 is made up of 18 amino acids. The CDR3 loop reads CASSLVGGPRSSYNEQFF. The CDR3 nucleotides are TGTGCCAGCAGCTTAGTTGGGGGTCCAAGGAGCTCCTACAATGAGCAGTTCTTC.

V gene TRBV29-1 combines with J gene TRBJ2-2, with no clear D. CDR1 and CDR2 from the germline V gene are SQVTM and ANQGSEA. The length of the CDR3 is 14 residues. Trimming took off 4 bases at V and 1 base at J, with 10 bases between the two ends. DNA for the CDR3: TGCAGCGTTGCTCCCGCCGGGAACACCGGGGAGCTGTTTTTT. It codes for CSVAPAGNTGELFF.

The V call is TRBV25-1, the J call TRBJ2-7, with a weak D call TRBD1 (6 bases). The CDR3 spans 12 residues. Germline V gene data show CDR1 as MGHDK and CDR2 as SYGVNS. Trimming pared 8 bases from V and 3 bases from J, leaving 11 bases between. The CDR3 sequence is CASSGQDYEQYF. CDR3 DNA sequence: TGTGCCAGCTCGGGACAAGACTACGAGCAGTACTTC.

The V gene is TRBV13, the J gene TRBJ2-7; 11 positions match TRBD2. Germline assignment: CDR1 PRHDT and CDR2 FYEKMQ (reference sequence). Trimming took 0 bases from V and 4 from J; bases not matched to a gene: 2. The CDR3 sequence is 15 residues long. The CDR3 loop is CASSLGLAGEYEQYF. CDR3 sequence (DNA): TGTGCCAGCAGCTTAGGACTAGCGGGAGAGTACGAGCAGTACTTC.

The chain links TRBV14 to TRBJ2-5; a weak D match, TRBD1 (6 bases). Germline V gene sequence: CDR1 SGHDN, CDR2 FVKESK. V lost 8 bases, J lost 2 bases, and 18 bases lay in between. The CDR3 length is 15 residues. The CDR3 reads CASSCRGKGQETQYF. CDR3 DNA: TGTGCCAGCTCCTGTAGGGGGAAGGGACAAGAGACCCAGTACTTC.

This clonotype was counted only a few times. V and J are TRBV5-5 and TRBJ1-1; D possibly corresponds to TRBD1 (5 bases). V was shortened by 0 bases and J by 6 bases, with 12 bases between the two germline ends. This CDR3 region has 14 residues. Germline V gives CDR1 SGHKS, CDR2 YYEKEE (reference sequence). CDR3 amino acids: CASSLDRLGPEAFF. The CDR3 DNA follows: TGTGCCAGCAGCTTGGACAGGCTGGGGCCTGAAGCTTTCTTT.

This chain links TRBV20-1 with TRBJ1-2, with TRBD1 as a possible D gene (5 bases). The CDR3 is 12 residues long. The V gene lost 1 base and the J gene lost 8 bases, with 11 bases spanning the gap. Germline CDR1 DFQATT, CDR2 SNEGSKA (reference sequence). The CDR3 reads CSARAGGGGYTF. DNA of the CDR3: TGCAGTGCTAGAGCGGGGGGTGGGGGCTACACCTTC.

Concerning this clonotype itself: Sequence at one end of the junction differs from germline and may be a read error. This chain connects TRBV7-2 to TRBJ2-5; 10 nucleotides line up with TRBD2. The germline CDR1 and CDR2 sequences are SGHTA and FQGNSA. This CDR3 has 15 amino acids. The CDR3 DNA reads TGTGTCAGCAGCTTAGTTACTAGCGGGGCGGAGACCCAGTACTTC. This codes for CVSSLVTSGAETQYF.

This clonotype has only a few counts. The chain is built from TRBV28 and TRBJ2-2, with D possibly TRBD1 on 6 matching bases. This CDR3 comprises 14 residues. The V gene's germline CDR1 is MDHEN and CDR2 SYDVKM. The V end was cut by 6 bases, the J end by 1 base, with 9 bases between. CDR3 loop: CASRQQGNTGELFF. The CDR3 coding sequence is TGTGCCAGCAGGCAACAGGGGAACACCGGGGAGCTGTTTTTT.

This clonotype was seen more than once but under ten times. The chain uses TRBV9 and TRBJ2-2; the match to TRBD2 covers 8 bases. Unmatched junction bases numbered 7, after V lost 4 bases and J lost 2 bases. CDR1 is SGDLS, CDR2 YYNGEE, per germline. The CDR3 spans 16 residues. The CDR3 reads CASSRGTSGNTGELFF. For the CDR3, the DNA is TGTGCCAGCAGCCGGGGAACTAGCGGTAACACCGGGGAGCTGTTTTTT.

This clonotype was recorded a few times. The gene calls are TRBV9 and TRBJ2-7, with D perhaps matching TRBD2 (6 bases). Germline values: CDR1 SGDLS, CDR2 YYNGEE. The V end was cut by 0 bases, the J end by 5 bases, with 15 bases between. The CDR3 covers 15 residues. The CDR3 region is CASSVDEGWRDEQYF. As DNA, the CDR3 is TGTGCCAGCAGCGTAGACGAGGGGTGGAGGGACGAGCAGTACTTC.

This rearrangement joins TRBV20-1 to TRBJ1-2; D remains ambiguous. The length of the CDR3 is 15 residues. Looked up from germline, CDR1 is DFQATT and CDR2 is SNEGSKA (reference sequence). Trimming left V 6 bases short and J 4 bases short, with 21 bases between. The CDR3 sequence: CSAPRRIRKLYGYTF. The CDR3 nucleotides are TGCAGTGCGCCCCGGCGGATCAGGAAACTCTATGGCTACACCTTC.

This clonotype was counted a few times. The V and J genes are TRBV7-9 and TRBJ2-5; 7 bases map to TRBD2. Matching the DNA end better, TRBJ2-1 makes the J call doubtful. The CDR3 has 16 amino acids. In germline, CDR1 is SEHNR, CDR2 FQNEAQ (reference sequence). The CDR3 protein is CASSTPTGGLNNEQFF. CDR3 nucleotides: TGTGCCAGCTCCACTCCCACGGGAGGTTTAAACAATGAGCAGTTCTTC.

The chain joins TRBV7-9 to TRBJ2-5; D possibly corresponds to TRBD2 (5 bases). CDR1 SEHNR and CDR2 FQNEAQ come from the germline V gene (reference sequence). Trimming removed 7 bases at V and 5 bases at J, with 23 bases between. This CDR3 has 16 amino acids. CDR3 nucleotide sequence: TGTGCCAGCACAAATAGCGTAAATCAGCGGAGGGAGACCCAGTACTTC. Its protein product is CASTNSVNQRRETQYF. Full variable domain (outside the CDR3, taken from reference TRBV7-9 and TRBJ2-5): DTGVSQNPRHKITKRGQNVTFRCDPISEHNRLYWYRQTLGQGPEFLTYFQNEAQLEKSRLLSDRFSAERPKGSFSTLEIQRTEQGDSAMYLCASTNSVNQRRETQYFGPGTRLLVL.

The CDR3 protein is CASRQLAGTNTGELFF. The CDR3 region has the DNA TGTGCCAGCAGGCAACTAGCGGGGACGAACACCGGGGAGCTGTTTTTT. The gene calls are TRBV7-2 and TRBJ2-2; TRBD2 matches 10 bases. This CDR3 has 16 amino acids. V was pared by 6 bases and J by 0 bases, with 4 bases of the junction left unmatched. Germline V gives CDR1 SGHTA, CDR2 FQGNSA.

To note about this clonotype: Relative to the germline gene, one junction end is altered; a read error may explain this. The CDR3 is CASSLFTGFSGTNVLTF. CDR3 bases: TGTGCCAGCAGCTTATTTACAGGGTTCTCTGGGACCAACGTCCTGACTTTC. The rearrangement links TRBV7-9 to TRBJ2-6, with D perhaps TRBD1 (6 bases). The CDR3 totals 17 residues. From germline, CDR1 is SEHNR and CDR2 FQNEAQ (reference sequence).

The rearrangement links TRBV7-6 to TRBJ2-7; TRBD1 aligns across 7 bases. Losses at the gene ends were 4 bases for V and 3 bases for J; bases not matched to a gene: 9. CDR3 length equals 15 residues. Germline CDR1 SGHVS, CDR2 FNYEAQ. DNA for the CDR3: TGTGCCAGCAGCTCCAGGGGGAAGAAGAACTACGAGCAGTACTTC. It translates to CASSSRGKKNYEQYF.